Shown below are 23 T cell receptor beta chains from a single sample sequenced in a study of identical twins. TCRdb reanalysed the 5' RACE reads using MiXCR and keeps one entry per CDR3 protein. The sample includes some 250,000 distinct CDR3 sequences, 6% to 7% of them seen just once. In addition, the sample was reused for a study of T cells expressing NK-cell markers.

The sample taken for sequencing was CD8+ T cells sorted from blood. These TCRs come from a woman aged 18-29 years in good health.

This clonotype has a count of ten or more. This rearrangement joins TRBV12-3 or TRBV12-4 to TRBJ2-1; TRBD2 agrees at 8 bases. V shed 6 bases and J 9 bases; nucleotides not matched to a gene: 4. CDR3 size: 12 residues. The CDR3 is CASRSGGFEQFF. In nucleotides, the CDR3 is TGTGCCAGCAGAAGCGGGGGTTTTGAGCAGTTCTTC.

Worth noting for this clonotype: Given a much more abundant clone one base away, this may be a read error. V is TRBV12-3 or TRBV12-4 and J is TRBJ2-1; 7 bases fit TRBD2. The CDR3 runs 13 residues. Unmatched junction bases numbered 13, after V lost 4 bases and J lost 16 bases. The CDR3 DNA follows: TGTGCCAGCAGTTCTGGTGGGGCGGGAGACCCTTTCTTC. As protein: CASSSGGAGDPFF.

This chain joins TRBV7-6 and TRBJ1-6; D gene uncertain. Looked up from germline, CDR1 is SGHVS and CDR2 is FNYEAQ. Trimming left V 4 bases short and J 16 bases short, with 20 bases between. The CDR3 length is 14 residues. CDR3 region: CASSYPGPVSPLHF. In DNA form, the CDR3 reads TGTGCCAGCAGCTACCCCGGCCCGGTAAGCCCGCTCCACTTT.

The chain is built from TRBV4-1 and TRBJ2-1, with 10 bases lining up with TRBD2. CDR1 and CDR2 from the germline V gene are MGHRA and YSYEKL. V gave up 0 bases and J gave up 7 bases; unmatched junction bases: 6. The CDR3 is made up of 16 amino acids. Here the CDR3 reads CASSQDSGGPRNEQFF. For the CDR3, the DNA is TGCGCCAGCAGCCAAGATAGCGGGGGGCCTAGAAATGAGCAGTTCTTC.

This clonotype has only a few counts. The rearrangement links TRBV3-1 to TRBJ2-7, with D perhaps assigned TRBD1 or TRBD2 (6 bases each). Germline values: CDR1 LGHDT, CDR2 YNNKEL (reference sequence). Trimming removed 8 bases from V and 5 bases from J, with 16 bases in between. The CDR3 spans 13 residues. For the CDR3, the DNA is TGTGCCAGCGCCCGGAGGGGGTGGGACGAGCAGTACTTC. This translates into CASARRGWDEQYF.

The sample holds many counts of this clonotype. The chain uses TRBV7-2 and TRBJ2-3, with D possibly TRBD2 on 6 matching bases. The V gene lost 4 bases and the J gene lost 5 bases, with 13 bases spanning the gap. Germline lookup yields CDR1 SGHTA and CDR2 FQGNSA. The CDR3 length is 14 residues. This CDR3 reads CASSWGLGIDTQYF. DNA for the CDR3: TGTGCCAGCAGCTGGGGACTTGGGATAGATACGCAGTATTTT.

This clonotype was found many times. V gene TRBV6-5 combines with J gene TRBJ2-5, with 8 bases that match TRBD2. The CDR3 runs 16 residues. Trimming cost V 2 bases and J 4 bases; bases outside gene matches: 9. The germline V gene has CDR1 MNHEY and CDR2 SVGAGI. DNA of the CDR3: TGTGCCAGCAGTTACCCCGGGGGGGCCCTCGTAGAGACCCAGTACTTC. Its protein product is CASSYPGGALVETQYF.

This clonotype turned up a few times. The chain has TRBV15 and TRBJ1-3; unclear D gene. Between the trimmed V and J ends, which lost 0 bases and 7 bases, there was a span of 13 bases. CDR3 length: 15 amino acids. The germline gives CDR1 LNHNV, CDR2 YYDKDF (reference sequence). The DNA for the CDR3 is TGTGCCACCAGCAGAGATACCAGCCTGGCCAACACCATATATTTT. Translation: CATSRDTSLANTIYF.

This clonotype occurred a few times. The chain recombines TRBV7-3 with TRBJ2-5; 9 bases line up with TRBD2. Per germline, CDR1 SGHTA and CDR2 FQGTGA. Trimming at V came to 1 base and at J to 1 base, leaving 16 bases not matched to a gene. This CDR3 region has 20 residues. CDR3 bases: TGTGCCAGCAGCTTAAAGGGCCGCTTTGGGGCGGGGGGGCCCCAAGAGACCCAGTACTTC. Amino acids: CASSLKGRFGAGGPQETQYF.

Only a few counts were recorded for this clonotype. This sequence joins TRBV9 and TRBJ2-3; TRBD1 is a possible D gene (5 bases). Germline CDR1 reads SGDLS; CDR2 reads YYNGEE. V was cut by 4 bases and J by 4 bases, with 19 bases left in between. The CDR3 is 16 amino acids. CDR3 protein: CASSFGPSGRADTQYF. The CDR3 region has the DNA TGTGCCAGCAGCTTCGGGCCCAGTGGCAGGGCAGATACGCAGTATTTT. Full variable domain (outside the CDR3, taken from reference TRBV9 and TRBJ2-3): DSGVTQTPKHLITATGQRVTLRCSPRSGDLSVYWYQQSLDQGLQFLIQYYNGEERAKGNILERFSAQQFPDLHSELNLSSLELGDSALYFCASSFGPSGRADTQYFGPGTRLTVL.

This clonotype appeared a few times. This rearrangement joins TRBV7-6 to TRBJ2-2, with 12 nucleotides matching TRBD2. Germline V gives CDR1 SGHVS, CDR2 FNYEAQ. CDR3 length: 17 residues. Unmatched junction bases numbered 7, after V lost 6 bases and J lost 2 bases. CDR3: CASRLTSGRGNTGELFF. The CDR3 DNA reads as TGTGCCAGCAGATTGACTAGCGGGAGAGGAAACACCGGGGAGCTGTTTTTT.

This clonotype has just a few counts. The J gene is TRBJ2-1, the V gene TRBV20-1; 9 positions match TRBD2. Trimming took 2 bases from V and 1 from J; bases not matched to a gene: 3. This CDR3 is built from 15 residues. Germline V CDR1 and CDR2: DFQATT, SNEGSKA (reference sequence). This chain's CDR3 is CSARRREGSYNEQFF. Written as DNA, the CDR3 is TGCAGTGCTAGACGGCGGGAGGGGTCCTACAATGAGCAGTTCTTC.

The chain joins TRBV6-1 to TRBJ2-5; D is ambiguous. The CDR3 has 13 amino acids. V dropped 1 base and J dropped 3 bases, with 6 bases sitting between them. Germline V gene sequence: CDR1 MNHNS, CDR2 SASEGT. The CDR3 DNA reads TGTGCCAGCAGTGAAGTTCGGGAAGAGACCCAGTACTTC. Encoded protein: CASSEVREETQYF.

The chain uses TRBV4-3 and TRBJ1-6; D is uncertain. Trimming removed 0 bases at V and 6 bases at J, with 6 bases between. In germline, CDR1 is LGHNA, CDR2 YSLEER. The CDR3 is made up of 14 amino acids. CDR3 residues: CASSQDTVNSPLHF. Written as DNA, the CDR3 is TGCGCCAGCAGCCAAGACACGGTTAATTCACCCCTCCACTTT.

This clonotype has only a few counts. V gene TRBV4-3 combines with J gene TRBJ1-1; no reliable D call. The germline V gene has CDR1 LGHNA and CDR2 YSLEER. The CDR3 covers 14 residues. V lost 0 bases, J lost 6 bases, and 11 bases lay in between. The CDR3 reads CASSQDMGVPEAFF. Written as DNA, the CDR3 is TGCGCCAGCAGCCAAGATATGGGAGTACCTGAAGCTTTCTTT.

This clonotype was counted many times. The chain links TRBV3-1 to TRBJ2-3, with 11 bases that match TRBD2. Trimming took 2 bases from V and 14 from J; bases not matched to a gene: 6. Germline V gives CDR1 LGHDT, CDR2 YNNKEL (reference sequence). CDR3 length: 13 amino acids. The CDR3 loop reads CASSQPLAGGPYF. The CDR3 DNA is TGTGCCAGCAGCCAACCCCTAGCGGGAGGCCCGTATTTT.

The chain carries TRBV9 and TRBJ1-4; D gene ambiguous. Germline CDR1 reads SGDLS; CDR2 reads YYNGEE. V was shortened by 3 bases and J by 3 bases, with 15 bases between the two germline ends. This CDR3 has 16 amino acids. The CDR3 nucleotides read TGTGCCAGCAGCGAATCGGGAAGTGGGGCTAATGAAAAACTGTTTTTT. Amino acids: CASSESGSGANEKLFF.

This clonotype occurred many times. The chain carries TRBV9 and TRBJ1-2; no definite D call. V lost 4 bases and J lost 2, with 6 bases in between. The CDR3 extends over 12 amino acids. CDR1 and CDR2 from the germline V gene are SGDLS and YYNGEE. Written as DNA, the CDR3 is TGTGCCAGCAGCTCCGACAACTATGGCTACACCTTC. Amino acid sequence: CASSSDNYGYTF. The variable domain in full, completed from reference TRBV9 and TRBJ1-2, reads DSGVTQTPKHLITATGQRVTLRCSPRSGDLSVYWYQQSLDQGLQFLIQYYNGEERAKGNILERFSAQQFPDLHSELNLSSLELGDSALYFCASSSDNYGYTFGSGTRLTVV.

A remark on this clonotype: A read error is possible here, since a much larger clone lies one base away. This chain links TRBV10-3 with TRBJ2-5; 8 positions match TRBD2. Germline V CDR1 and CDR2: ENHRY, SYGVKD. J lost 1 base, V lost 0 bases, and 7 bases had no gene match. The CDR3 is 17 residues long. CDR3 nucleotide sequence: TGTGCCATCAGTGAGTCCGGGGGGGGCGACCTCCAAGAGACCCAGTACTTC. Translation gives CAISESGGGDLQETQYF.

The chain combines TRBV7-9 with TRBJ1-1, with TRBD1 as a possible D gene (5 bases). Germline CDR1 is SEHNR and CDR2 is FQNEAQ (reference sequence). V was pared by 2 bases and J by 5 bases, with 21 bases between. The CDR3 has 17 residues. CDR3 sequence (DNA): TGTGCCAGCAGCTTAAGGGACGGAGCTCTAGGTAGGACTGAAGCTTTCTTT. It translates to CASSLRDGALGRTEAFF. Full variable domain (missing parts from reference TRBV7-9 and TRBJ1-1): DTGVSQNPRHKITKRGQNVTFRCDPISEHNRLYWYRQTLGQGPEFLTYFQNEAQLEKSRLLSDRFSAERPKGSFSTLEIQRTEQGDSAMYLCASSLRDGALGRTEAFFGQGTRLTVV.

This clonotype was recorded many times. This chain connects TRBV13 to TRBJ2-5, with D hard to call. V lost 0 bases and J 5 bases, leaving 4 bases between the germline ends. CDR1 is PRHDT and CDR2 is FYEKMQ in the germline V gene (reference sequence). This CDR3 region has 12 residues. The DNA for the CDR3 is TGTGCCAGCAGCTTAGGACGGGAGACCCAGTACTTC. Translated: CASSLGRETQYF.

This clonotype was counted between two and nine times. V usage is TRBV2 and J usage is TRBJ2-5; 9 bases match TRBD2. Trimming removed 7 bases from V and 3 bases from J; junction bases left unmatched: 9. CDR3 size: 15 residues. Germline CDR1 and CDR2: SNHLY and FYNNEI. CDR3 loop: CASKPPAGGEETQYF. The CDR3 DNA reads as TGTGCCAGCAAGCCCCCGGCGGGGGGGGAAGAGACCCAGTACTTC.

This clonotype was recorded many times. DNA for the CDR3: TGCGCCAGCAGCTTGGCCTGGGACAGGGCGAGCTATGGCTACACCTTC. Encoded protein: CASSLAWDRASYGYTF. The chain combines TRBV5-1 with TRBJ1-2; 9 bases agree with TRBD1. CDR3 length: 16 residues. The germline V gene encodes CDR1 SGHRS and CDR2 YFSETQ. V dropped 0 bases and J dropped 4; count of bases not matched to a gene: 7. Complete variable domain (other parts from reference TRBV5-1 and TRBJ1-2): KAGVTQTPRYLIKTRGQQVTLSCSPISGHRSVSWYQQTPGQGLQFLFEYFSETQRNKGNFPGRFSGRQFSNSRSEMNVSTLELGDSALYLCASSLAWDRASYGYTFGSGTRLTVV.